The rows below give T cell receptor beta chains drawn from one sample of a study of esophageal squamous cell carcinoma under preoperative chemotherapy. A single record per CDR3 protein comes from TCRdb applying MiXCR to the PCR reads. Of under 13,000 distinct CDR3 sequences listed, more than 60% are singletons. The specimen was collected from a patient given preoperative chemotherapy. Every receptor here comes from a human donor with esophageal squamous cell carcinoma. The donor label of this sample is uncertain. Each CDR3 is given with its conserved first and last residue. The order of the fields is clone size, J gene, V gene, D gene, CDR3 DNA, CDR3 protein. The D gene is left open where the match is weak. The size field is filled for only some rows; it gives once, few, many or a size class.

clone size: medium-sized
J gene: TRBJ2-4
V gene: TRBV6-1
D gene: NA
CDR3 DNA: TGTGCCAGCAGTGAAGACTCGGAAGCCTCCTTAGCCAAAAACATTCAGTACTTC
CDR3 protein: CASSEDSEASLAKNIQYF

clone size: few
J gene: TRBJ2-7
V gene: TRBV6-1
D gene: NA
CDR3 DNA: TGTGCCAGCAGTGAGGCCCCGCGGACCTACGAGCAGTACTTC
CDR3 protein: CASSEAPRTYEQYF

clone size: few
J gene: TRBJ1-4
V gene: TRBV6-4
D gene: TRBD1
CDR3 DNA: TGTGCCAGCAGTGAGGGACAGGGGGCTGAAAAACTGTTTTTT
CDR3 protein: CASSEGQGAEKLFF

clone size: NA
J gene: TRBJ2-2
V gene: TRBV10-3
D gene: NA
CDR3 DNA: TGTGCCTCGGGGCAGGTAAACACCGGGGAGCTGTTTTTT
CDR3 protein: CASGQVNTGELFF

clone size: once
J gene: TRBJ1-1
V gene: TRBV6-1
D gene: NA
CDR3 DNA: TGTGCCAGCAGTCGAGGGCGGGACGGCGAAGCTTTCTTT
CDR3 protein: CASSRGRDGEAFF

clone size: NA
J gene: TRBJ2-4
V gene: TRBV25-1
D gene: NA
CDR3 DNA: TGTGCCAGCAGGGCCAATCTCGGTGCAGCCAAAAACATTCAGTACTTC
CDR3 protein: CASRANLGAAKNIQYF

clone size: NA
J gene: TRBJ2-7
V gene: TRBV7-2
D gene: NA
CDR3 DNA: TGTGCCAGCAGCTTAGAGATGGGGGGAAACTACGAGCAGTACTTC
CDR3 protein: CASSLEMGGNYEQYF

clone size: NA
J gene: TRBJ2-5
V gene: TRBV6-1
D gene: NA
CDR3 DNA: TGTGCCAGCAGTGAAGGGGTCAGGGGGACTGAGACCCAGTACTTC
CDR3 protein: CASSEGVRGTETQYF

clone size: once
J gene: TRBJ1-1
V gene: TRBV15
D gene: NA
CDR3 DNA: TGTGCCACCGGTGGCAGCAACACTGAAGCTTTCTTT
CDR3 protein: CATGGSNTEAFF

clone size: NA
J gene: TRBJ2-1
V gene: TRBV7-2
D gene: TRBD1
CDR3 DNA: TGTGCCAGCAGCTTCGGGACAGAATACAATGAGCAGTTCTTC
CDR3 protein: CASSFGTEYNEQFF

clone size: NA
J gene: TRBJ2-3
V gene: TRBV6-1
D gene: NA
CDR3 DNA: TGTGCCAGCAGTGACTTGTGGGGAAGATACACAGATACGCAGTATTTC
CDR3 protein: CASSDLWGRYTDTQYF

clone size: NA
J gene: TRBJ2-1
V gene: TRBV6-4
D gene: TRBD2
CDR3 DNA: TGTGCCAGCAGTGACTCGAGCGGGGGGGCCTACAATGAGCAGTTCTTC
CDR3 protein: CASSDSSGGAYNEQFF

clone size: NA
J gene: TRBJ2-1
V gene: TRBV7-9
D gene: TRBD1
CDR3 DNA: TGTGCCAGCAGCTTAGCCGGGACAGGGCGCCAAGAGACCCAGTTCTTC
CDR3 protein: CASSLAGTGRQETQFF

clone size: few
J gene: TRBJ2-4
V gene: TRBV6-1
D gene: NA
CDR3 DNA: TGTGCCAGCAGCGTCTCGGGGCTGAGAGCCAAAAACATTCAGTATTTC
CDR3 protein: CASSVSGLRAKNIQYF

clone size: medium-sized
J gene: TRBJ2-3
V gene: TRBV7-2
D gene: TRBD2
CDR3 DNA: TGTGCCAGCAGCCCCCGAGCGGGAGGATGGGGGGCAGATACGCAGTATTTT
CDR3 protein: CASSPRAGGWGADTQYF

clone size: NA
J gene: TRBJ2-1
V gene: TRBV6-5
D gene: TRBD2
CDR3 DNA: TGTGCCAGCAGTTCACCTTCCCGACGGGGGACTAGCGGAGGCAATGAGCAGTTCTTC
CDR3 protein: CASSSPSRRGTSGGNEQFF

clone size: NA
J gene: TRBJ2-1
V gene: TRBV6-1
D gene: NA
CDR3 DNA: TGTGCCAGCAGGGAGGTGAGGTCAGATAAGCAGTTCTTC
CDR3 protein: CASREVRSDKQFF

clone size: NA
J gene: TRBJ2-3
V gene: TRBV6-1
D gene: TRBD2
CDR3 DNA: TGTGCCAGCAGTGAATCGGGGGGGAGAGACAAAGACATGCAGTATTTT
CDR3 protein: CASSESGGRDKDMQYF

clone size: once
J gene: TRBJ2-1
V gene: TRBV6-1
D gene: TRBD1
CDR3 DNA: TGTGCCAGCAGATTCCGGGACAGCTCCATGGTTTTGGCCAATGAGCAGTTCTTC
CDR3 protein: CASRFRDSSMVLANEQFF

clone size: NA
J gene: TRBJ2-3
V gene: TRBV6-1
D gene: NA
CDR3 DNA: TGTGCCAGCAGTGAAAGGTACGGACAGGATACGCAGTATTTT
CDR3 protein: CASSERYGQDTQYF

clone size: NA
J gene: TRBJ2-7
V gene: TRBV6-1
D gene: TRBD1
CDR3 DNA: TGTGCCAGCAGTAGGAACAGGGGTGGCGAGCAGTACTTC
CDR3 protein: CASSRNRGGEQYF

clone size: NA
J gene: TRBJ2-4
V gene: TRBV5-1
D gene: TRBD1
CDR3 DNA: TGCGGCGGCAGGGGGCAGGGGGCCAAAAACACGCAGTACTTC
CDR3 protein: CGGRGQGAKNTQYF

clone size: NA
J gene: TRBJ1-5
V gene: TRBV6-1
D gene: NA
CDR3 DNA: TGTGCCAGCAGACAGGGTTTAGAGAGCAATCAGCCCCAGCATTTT
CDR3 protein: CASRQGLESNQPQHF

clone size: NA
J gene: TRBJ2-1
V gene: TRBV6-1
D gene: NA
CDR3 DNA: TGTGCCAGCAATCCCGGCGTCGCCTACGAGCAGTTCTTC
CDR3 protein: CASNPGVAYEQFF

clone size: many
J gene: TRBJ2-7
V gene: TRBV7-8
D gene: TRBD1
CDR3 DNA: TGTGCCAGCAGCCCATCAGGGGGCGCAGGCGGCGAGCAGTACTTC
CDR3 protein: CASSPSGGAGGEQYF

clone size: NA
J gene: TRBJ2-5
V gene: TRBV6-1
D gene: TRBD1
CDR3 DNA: TGTGCCAGCAGCGGAGGACAGGGGGCTAGCGAGACCCAGTACTTC
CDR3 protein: CASSGGQGASETQYF

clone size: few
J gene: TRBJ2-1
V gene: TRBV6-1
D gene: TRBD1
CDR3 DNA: TGTGCCAGCAGTGTTCAGGGGGCCTCCTACGAGCAGTTCTTC
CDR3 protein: CASSVQGASYEQFF

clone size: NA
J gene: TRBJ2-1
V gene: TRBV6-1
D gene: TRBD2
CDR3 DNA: TGTGCCAGCAGTGAATTGGGGGGGAGAGCCAAAAACATTCAGTATTTC
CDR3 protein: CASSELGGRAKNIQYF

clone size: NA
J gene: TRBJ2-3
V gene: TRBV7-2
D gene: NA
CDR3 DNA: TGTGCCAGCAGTTCAAGGGCCACATCAGATACGCAGTATTTT
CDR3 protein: CASSSRATSDTQYF

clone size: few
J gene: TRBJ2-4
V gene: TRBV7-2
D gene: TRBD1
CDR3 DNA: TGTGCCAGCAGCCGAGGGCACAGGGGAAATGGAGACATTCAGTACTTC
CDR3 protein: CASSRGHRGNGDIQYF

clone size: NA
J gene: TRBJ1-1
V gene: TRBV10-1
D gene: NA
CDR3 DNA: TGCGCCAGCAGGACGACAAGGTCTGTCGAAGCTTTCTTT
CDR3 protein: CASRTTRSVEAFF

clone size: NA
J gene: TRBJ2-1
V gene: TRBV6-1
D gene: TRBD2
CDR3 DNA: TGTGCCAGCAGTAGACTAGCGGGGAACAATGAGCAGTTCTTC
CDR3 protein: CASSRLAGNNEQFF

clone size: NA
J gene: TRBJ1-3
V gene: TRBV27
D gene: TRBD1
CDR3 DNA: TGTGCCAGCAGTCAACAGGGGTCTGGAAACACCATATATTTT
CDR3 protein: CASSQQGSGNTIYF

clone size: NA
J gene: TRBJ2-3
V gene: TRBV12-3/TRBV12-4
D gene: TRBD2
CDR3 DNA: TGTGCCAGCACCATAGCGGGAGGGCCGGGTTATACGCAGTATTTT
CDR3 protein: CASTIAGGPGYTQYF

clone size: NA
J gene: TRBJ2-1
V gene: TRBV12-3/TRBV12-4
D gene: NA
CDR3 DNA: TGTGCCAGCAGTTCAGGGGAATGGGGCTTCAATGAGCAGTTCTTC
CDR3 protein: CASSSGEWGFNEQFF

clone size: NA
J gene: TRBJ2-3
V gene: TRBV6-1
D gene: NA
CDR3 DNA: TGTGCCACGAGTGAAGGGGCCAAAGACATGCAGTACTTT
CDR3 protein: CATSEGAKDMQYF

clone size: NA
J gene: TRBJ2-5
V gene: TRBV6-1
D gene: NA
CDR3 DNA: TGTGCCAGCGGGGGCAGGGACCGAGAGACCCAGTACTTC
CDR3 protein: CASGGRDRETQYF

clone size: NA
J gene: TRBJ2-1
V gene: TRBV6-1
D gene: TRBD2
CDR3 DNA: TGTGCCAGCCGCGAACGACTAGCGGACAACGTCAACAATGAGCAGTTCTTC
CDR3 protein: CASRERLADNVNNEQFF

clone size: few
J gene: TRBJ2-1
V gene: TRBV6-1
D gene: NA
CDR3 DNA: TGTGCCAGCAGTGAAACCGCCCTAGCTGGAGAGACCCAGTTCTTC
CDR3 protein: CASSETALAGETQFF

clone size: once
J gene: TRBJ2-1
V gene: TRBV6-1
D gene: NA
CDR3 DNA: TGTGCCAGCACGAGATGTGGGAACAACGATGAGCAGTTTTTT
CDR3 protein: CASTRCGNNDEQFF

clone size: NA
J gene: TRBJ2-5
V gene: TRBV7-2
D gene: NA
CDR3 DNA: TGTGCCAGCAGCTCCGTAAGAGACCAAGGGAATGAGCAGTACTTC
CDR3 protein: CASSSVRDQGNEQYF

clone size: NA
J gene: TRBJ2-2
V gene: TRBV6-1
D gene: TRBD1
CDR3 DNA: TGTGCCACGACAGGGTCAAACGGGGAGCTGTTTTTT
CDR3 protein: CATTGSNGELFF

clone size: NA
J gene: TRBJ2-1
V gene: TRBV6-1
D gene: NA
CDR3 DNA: TGTGCCAGCAGTGAAGGGGGGCGGCTTGGGCAGTTCTTC
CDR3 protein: CASSEGGRLGQFF

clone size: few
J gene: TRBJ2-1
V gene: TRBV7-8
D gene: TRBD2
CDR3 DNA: TGTGCCAGCAGCACAAGCGGGAGAGGAGAGACCCAGTTCTTC
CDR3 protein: CASSTSGRGETQFF

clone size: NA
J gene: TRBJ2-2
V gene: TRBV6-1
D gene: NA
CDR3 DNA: TGTGCGAGCAGCCAGGGTCTGAGCACAGGGACGCAGTTTTTT
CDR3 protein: CASSQGLSTGTQFF

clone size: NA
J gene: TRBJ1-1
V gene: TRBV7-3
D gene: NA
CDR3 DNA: TGTGCCAGCAGCCCAGATTCGGGAGGGCCCTATGAAGCTTTCTTT
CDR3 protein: CASSPDSGGPYEAFF

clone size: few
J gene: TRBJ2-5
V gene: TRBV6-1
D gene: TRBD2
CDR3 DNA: TGTGCCAGCAGCGGACTAGCGGGAGCAGAGACCCAGTACTTC
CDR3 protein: CASSGLAGAETQYF

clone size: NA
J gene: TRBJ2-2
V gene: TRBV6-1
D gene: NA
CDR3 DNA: TGTGCCAGCATGGTGGGGGTCGATTTTCCCGGGGAGCTGTTTTTT
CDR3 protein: CASMVGVDFPGELFF

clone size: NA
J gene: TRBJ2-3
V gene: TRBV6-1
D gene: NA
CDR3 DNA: TGTGCCAGCAGTGAAGGCTCGAACAGAAGAATTTTCACAGATACGCAGTATTTT
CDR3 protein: CASSEGSNRRIFTDTQYF

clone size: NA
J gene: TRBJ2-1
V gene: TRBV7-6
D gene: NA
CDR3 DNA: TGTGCCAGCAGCTTGGATGCTCCCAGCTCCTACAATGAGCAGTTCTTC
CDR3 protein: CASSLDAPSSYNEQFF

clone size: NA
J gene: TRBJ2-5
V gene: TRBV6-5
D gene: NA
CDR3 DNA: TGTGCCAGCAGTTGGGCCGTTAACAATGAGCAGTACTTC
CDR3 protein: CASSWAVNNEQYF

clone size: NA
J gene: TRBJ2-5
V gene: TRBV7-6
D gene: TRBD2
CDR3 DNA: TGTGCCAGCAGCCTCCGACTAGCGGGAAACCAAGAGACCCAGTACTTC
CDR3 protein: CASSLRLAGNQETQYF

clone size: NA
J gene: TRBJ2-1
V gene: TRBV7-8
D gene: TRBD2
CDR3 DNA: TGTGCCAGCAGCTTAGGGCTAGCGGGGCTCTACGAGCAGTTCTTC
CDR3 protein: CASSLGLAGLYEQFF

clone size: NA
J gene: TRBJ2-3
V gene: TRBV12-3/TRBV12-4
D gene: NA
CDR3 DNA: TGTGCCAGCAGTCCCATCACTTCCCTCACCGATACGCAGTATTTT
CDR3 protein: CASSPITSLTDTQYF

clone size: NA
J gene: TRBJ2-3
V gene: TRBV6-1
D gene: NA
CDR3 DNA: TGTGCCAGCATCGCGGGTAGGGGGGAGTTAGCCAAAAATACGCAGTATTTC
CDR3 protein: CASIAGRGELAKNTQYF